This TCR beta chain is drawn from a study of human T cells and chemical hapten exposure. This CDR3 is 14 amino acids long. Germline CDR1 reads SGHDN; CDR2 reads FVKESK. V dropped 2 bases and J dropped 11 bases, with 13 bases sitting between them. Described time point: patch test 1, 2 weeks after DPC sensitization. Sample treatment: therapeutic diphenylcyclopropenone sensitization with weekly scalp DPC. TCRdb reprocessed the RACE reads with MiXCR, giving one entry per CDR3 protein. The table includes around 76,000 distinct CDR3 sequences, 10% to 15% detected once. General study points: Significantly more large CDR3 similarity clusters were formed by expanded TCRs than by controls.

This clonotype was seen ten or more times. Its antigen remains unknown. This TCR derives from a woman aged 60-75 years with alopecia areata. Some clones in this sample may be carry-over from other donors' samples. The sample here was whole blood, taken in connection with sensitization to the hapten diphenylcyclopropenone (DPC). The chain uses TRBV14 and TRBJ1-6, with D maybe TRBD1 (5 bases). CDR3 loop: CASSQSGGRTPLHF. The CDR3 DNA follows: TGTGCCAGCAGCCAATCCGGGGGAAGGACACCCCTCCACTTT.